This TCR beta chain was identified in a study of blood T cell repertoires in COVID-19. Overall study context: Researchers got acute and convalescent COVID-19 samples from the United States, Italy and Spain. T cells, B-cell-depleted T cells, or PBMCs supplied cDNA or gDNA.

CDR1 is SGHRS and CDR2 is YFSETQ in the germline V gene. The CDR3 runs to 16 residues. Trimming took 0 bases from V and 2 from J; bases not matched to a gene: 6. In the source study's methods: Amplification of reference gene primers was used by the study to estimate nucleated cell counts. Libraries were prepared by immunoSEQ multiplex PCR; TCRdb keeps only in-frame clonotypes and omits some of them. V, J and clone size were drawn from that table, and D and trimming were deduced from the DNA. Of about 70,000 clones listed, about 90% were seen once; the top ten hold around 5%. The V gene is TRBV5-1, the J gene TRBJ2-5; TRBD2 aligns across 8 bases. The receptor was derived from a man aged 45-65 years with active COVID-19. Input material: peripheral blood. The CDR3 nucleotides read TGCGCCAGCAGCTTGGGGCTACTAGCGGATCAAGAGACCCAGTACTTC. This translates into CASSLGLLADQETQYF.